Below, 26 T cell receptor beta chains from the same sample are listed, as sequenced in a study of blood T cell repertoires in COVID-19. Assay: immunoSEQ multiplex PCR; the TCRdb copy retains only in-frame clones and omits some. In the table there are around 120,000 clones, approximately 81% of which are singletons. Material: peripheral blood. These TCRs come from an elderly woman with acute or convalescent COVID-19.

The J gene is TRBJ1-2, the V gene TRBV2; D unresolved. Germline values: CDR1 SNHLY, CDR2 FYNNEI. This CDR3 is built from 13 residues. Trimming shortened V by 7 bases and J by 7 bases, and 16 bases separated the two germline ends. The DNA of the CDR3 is TGTGCCAGCACCGCCACGGGGATCCGTGGCTACACCTTC. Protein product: CASTATGIRGYTF.

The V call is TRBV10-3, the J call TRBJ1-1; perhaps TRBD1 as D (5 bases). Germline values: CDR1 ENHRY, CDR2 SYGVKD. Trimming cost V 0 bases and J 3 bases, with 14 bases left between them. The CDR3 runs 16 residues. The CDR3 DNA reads TGTGCCATCAGTGAGTCTCGGGCGGGGCCTTACACTGAAGCTTTCTTT. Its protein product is CAISESRAGPYTEAFF.

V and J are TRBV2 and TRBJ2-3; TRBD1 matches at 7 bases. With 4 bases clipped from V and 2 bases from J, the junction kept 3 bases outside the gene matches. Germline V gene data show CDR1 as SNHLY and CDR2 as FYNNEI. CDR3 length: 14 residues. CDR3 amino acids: CASSVDRATDTQYF. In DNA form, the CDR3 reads TGTGCCAGCAGTGTCGACAGGGCCACAGATACGCAGTATTTT.

CDR3 in DNA: TGTGCCAGCAGTAAGGACAGGGGGGATGAGCAGTTCTTC. It encodes CASSKDRGDEQFF. The chain employs TRBV2 and TRBJ2-1, with 10 positions matching TRBD1. The CDR3 sequence is 13 residues long. From germline, CDR1 is SNHLY and CDR2 FYNNEI. After removal of 5 bases from V and 8 bases from J, the junction contained 3 bases not matched to a gene.

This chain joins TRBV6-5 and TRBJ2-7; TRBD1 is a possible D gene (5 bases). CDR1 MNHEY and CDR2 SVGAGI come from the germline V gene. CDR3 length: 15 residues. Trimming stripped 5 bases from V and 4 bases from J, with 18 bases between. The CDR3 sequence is CASSRQGRSRYEQYF. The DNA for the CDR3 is TGTGCCAGCAGTCGGCAGGGCCGCTCCAGGTACGAGCAGTACTTC.

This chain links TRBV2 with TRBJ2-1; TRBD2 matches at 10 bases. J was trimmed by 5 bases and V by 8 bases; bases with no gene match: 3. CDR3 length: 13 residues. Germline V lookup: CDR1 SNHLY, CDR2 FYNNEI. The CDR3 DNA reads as TGTGCCAGCCGAACTAGCGGGGACAATGAGCAGTTCTTC. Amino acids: CASRTSGDNEQFF.

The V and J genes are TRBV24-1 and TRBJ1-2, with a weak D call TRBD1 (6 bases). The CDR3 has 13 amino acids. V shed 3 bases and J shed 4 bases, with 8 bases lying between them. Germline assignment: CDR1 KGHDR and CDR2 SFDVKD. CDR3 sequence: CATSDQGSYGYTF. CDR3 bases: TGTGCCACCAGTGATCAGGGGTCCTATGGCTACACCTTC.

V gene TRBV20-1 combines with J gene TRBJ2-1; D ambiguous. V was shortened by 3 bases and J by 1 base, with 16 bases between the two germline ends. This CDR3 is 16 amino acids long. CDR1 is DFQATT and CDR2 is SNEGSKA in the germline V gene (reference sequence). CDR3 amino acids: CSASSLGRSSYNEQFF. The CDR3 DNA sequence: TGCAGTGCTAGTAGCCTAGGCAGAAGTTCCTACAATGAGCAGTTCTTC.

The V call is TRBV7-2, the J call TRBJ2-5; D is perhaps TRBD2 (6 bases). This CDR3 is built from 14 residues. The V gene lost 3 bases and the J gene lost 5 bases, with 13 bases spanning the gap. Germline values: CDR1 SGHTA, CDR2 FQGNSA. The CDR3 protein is CASSFAGRGETQYF. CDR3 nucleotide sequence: TGTGCCAGCAGCTTCGCGGGGAGAGGGGAGACCCAGTACTTC.

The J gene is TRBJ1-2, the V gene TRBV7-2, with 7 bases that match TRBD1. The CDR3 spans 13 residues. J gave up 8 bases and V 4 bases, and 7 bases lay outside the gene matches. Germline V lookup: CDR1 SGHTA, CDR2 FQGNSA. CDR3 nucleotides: TGTGCCAGCAGCTCGGACAGGAGAGAGGGCTACACCTTC. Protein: CASSSDRREGYTF.

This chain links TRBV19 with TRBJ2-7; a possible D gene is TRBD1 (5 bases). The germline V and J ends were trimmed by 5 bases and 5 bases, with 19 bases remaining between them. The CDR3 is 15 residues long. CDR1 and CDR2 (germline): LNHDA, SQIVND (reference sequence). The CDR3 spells CASSLYVTVLNEQYF. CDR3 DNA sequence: TGTGCCAGTAGTCTATACGTGACAGTACTGAACGAGCAGTACTTC.

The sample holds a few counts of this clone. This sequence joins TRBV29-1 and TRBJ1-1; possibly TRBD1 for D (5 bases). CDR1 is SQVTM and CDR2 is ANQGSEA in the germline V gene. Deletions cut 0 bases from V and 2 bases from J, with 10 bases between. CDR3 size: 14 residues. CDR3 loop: CSVEDGGGNTEAFF. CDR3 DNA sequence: TGCAGCGTTGAAGATGGGGGGGGAAACACTGAAGCTTTCTTT.

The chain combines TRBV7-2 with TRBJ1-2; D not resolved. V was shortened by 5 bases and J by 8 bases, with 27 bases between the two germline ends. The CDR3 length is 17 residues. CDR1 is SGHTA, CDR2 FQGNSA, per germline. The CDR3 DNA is TGTGCCAGCAGCCCAACCCCTGGACGTCCTTTCGCGGGGGGCTACACCTTC. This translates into CASSPTPGRPFAGGYTF.

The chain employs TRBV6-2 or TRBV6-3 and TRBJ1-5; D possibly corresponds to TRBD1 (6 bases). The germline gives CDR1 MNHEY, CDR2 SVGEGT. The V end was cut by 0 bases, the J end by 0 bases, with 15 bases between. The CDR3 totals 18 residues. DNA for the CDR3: TGTGCCAGCAGTTACTCGGCGAAGGACAGTAATAGCAATCAGCCCCAGCATTTT. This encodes CASSYSAKDSNSNQPQHF.

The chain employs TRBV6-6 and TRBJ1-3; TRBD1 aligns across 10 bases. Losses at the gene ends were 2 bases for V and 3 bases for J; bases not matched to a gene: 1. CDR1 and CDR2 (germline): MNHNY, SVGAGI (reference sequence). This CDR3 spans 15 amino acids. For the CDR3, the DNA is TGTGCCAGCAGTTACCGGGACAGGGGTGGAAACACCATATATTTT. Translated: CASSYRDRGGNTIYF.

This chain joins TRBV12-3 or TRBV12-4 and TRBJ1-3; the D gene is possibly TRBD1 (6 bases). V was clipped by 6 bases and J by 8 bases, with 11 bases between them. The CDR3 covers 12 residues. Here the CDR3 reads CASSLQGYTIYF. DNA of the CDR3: TGTGCCAGCAGCTTACAGGGATACACCATATATTTT.

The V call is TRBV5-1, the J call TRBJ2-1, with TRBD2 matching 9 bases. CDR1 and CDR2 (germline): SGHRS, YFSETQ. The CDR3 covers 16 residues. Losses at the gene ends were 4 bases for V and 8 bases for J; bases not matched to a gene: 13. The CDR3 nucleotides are TGCGCCAGCAGCGTTCAAGGTGGGCGGGAGGGCTATGAGCAGTTCTTC. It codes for CASSVQGGREGYEQFF.

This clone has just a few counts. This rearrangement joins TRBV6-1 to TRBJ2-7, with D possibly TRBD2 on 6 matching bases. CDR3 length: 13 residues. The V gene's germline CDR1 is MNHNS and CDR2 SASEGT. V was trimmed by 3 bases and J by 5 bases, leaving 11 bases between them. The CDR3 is CASSEGGVDEQYF. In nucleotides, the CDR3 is TGTGCCAGCAGTGAGGGGGGAGTCGACGAGCAGTACTTC.

CDR3 residues: CASSTSGKYPDTQYF. CDR3 DNA sequence: TGTGCCAGCAGTACGAGCGGGAAGTACCCAGATACGCAGTATTTT. The V and J genes are TRBV7-9 and TRBJ2-3; the match to TRBD2 covers 7 bases. The CDR3 has 15 amino acids. The trim removed 6 bases at V and 4 bases at J, leaving 10 bases unmatched. Germline V gene lookup returns CDR1 SEHNR and CDR2 FQNEAQ (reference sequence).

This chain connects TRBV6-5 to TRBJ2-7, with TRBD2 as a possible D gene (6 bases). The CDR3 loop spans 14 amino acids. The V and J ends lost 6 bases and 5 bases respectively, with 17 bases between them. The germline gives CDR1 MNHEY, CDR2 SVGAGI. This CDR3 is CASRAGYGADEQYF. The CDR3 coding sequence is TGTGCCAGCAGGGCGGGGTACGGTGCCGACGAGCAGTACTTC.

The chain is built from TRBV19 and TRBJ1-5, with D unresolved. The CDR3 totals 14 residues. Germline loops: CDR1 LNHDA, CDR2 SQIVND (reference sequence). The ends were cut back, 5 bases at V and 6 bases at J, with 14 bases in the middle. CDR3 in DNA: TGTGCCAGTAGTCCCCTGTCCGTCTCTCAGCCCCAGCATTTT. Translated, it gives CASSPLSVSQPQHF.

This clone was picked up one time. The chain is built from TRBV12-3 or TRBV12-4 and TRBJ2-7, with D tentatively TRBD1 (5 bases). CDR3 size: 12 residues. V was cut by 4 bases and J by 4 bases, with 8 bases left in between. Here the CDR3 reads CASSSQGYEQYF. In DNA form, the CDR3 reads TGTGCCAGCAGTTCCCAGGGATACGAGCAGTACTTC.

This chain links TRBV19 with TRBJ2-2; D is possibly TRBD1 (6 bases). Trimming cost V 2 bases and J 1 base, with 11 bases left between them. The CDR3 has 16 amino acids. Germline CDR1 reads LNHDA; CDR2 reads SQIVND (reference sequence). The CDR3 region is CASSIWGHENTGELFF. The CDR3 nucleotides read TGTGCCAGTAGTATATGGGGACACGAGAACACCGGGGAGCTGTTTTTT.

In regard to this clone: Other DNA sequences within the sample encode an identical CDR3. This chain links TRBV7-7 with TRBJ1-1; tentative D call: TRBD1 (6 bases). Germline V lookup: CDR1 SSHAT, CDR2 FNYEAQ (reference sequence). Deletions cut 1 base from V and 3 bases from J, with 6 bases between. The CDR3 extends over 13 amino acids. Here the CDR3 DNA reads TGTGCCAGCAGCTTAGACAGGGACACTGAAGCTTTCTTT. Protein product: CASSLDRDTEAFF.

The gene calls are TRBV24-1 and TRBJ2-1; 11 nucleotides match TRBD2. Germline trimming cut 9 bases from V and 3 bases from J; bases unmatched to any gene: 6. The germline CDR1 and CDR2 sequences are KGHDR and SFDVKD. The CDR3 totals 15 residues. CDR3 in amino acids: CATRGTSGGYNEQFF. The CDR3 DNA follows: TGTGCCACCCGCGGAACTAGCGGGGGCTACAATGAGCAGTTCTTC.

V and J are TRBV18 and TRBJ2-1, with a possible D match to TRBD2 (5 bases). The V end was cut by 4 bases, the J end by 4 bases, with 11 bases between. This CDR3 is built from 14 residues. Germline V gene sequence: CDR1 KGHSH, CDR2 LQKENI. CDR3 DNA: TGTGCCAGCTCACTTACGGACTTGTACAATGAGCAGTTCTTC. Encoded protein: CASSLTDLYNEQFF.